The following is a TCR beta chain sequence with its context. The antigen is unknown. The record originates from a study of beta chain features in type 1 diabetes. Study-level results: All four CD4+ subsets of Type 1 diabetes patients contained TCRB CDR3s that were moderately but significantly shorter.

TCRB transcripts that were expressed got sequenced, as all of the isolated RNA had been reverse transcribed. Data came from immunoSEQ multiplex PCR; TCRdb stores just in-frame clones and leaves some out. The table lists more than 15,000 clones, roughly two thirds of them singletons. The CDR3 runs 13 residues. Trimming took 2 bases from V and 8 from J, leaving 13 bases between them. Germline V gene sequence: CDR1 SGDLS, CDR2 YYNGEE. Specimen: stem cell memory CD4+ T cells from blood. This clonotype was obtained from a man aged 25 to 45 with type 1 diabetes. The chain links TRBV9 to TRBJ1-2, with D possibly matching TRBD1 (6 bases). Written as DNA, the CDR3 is TGTGCCAGCAGCGTTACAGGGACCAGCGGCTACACCTTC. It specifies CASSVTGTSGYTF.